This is a list of T cell receptor beta chains from one sample in a study of identical twins. A single record per CDR3 protein comes from TCRdb applying MiXCR to the 5' RACE reads. The table lists around 1.7 million distinct CDR3 sequences, less than 40% of them singletons, with more than 0.25% in the top ten. Source material: cord blood. The receptors originated from a newborn girl in good health. The CDR3 runs from the conserved cysteine through the conserved F or W. D genes are given only for firm matches. Some rows mark clone size as missing; the rest say once, few, many or name a class of expanded clone.

J gene,clone size,D gene,CDR3 length,V gene,CDR3 DNA,CDR3 protein
TRBJ2-7,.,.,13,TRBV6-1,TGTGCCAGCAGTGTTAAGCGGAGCTACGAGCAGTACTTC,CASSVKRSYEQYF
TRBJ2-7,.,.,14,TRBV4-1,TGCGCCAGCAGCCGTGGGCTACCCTACTACGAGCAGTACTTC,CASSRGLPYYEQYF
TRBJ1-5,many,TRBD1,14,TRBV10-3,TGTGCCACCAGCCGGGACAGGGGTTATCAGCCCCAGCATTTT,CATSRDRGYQPQHF
TRBJ2-4,.,.,13,TRBV5-1,TGCGCCAGCAGCTTGGGCTCGGCGGACATTCAGTACTTC,CASSLGSADIQYF
TRBJ2-3,many,TRBD1,18,TRBV10-3,TGTGCCATCAGTGATGGGACAGTAAATATCGGGCGCACAGATACGCAGTATTTT,CAISDGTVNIGRTDTQYF
TRBJ2-5,.,TRBD1,16,TRBV7-2,TGTGCCAGCAGCCTCGTGGACAGGGAGCTTCAAGAGACCCAGTACTTC,CASSLVDRELQETQYF
TRBJ2-7,.,TRBD2,18,TRBV28,TGTGCCAGCAGCCGTTTTAGAGGACGTCTAGCGGAAGCTTACGAGCAGTACTTC,CASSRFRGRLAEAYEQYF
TRBJ2-1,.,.,14,TRBV5-1,TGCGCCAGCAGCTTGGCAGTAGTTCCCTACGAGCAGTTCTTC,CASSLAVVPYEQFF
TRBJ2-1,few,.,13,TRBV4-1,TGCGCCAGCAGCCAAAATAGCGGCAATGAGCAGTTCTTC,CASSQNSGNEQFF
TRBJ2-4,.,.,15,TRBV12-3/TRBV12-4,TGTGCCAGCAGTTTGGGGGGGGGGCGCAGAAACATTCAGTACTTC,CASSLGGGRRNIQYF
TRBJ2-1,few,TRBD1,16,TRBV4-2,TGTGCCAGCAGCCAAGCTCCGGGACAGGGAAACAATGAGCAGTTCTTC,CASSQAPGQGNNEQFF
TRBJ1-4,.,.,17,TRBV27,TGTGCCAGCAGTTCGTCAGGGTGGTATTCAACTAATGAAAAACTGTTTTTT,CASSSSGWYSTNEKLFF
TRBJ2-1,few,TRBD2,16,TRBV20-1,TGCAGTGCTAGAGGAGATGGACGGGGGGGAGTGAATGAGCAGTTCTTC,CSARGDGRGGVNEQFF
TRBJ2-7,.,TRBD1,13,TRBV28,TGTGCCAGCAGTTTAAGGGGGCCGGACGAGCAGTACTTC,CASSLRGPDEQYF